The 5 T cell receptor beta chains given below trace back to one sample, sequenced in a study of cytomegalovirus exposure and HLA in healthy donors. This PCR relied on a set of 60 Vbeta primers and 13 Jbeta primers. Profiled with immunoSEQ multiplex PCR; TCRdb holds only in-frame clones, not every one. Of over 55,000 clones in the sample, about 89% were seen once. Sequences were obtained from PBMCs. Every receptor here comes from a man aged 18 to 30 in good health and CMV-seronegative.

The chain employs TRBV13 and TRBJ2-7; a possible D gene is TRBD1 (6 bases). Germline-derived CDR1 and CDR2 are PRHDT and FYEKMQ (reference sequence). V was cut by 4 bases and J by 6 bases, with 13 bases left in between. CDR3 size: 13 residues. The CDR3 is CASSSPQGGEQYF. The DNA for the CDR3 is TGTGCCAGCAGCTCGCCACAGGGTGGCGAGCAGTACTTC. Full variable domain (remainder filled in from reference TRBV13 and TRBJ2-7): AAGVIQSPRHLIKEKRETATLKCYPIPRHDTVYWYQQGPGQDPQFLISFYEKMQSDKGSIPDRFSAQQFSDYHSELNMSSLELGDSALYFCASSSPQGGEQYFGPGTRLTVT.

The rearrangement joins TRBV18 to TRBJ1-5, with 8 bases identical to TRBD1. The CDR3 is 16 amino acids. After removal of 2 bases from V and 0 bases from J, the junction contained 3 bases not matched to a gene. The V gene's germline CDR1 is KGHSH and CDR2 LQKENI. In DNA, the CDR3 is TGTGCCAGCTCACCAACGACAGGGGATAGCAATCAGCCCCAGCATTTT. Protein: CASSPTTGDSNQPQHF.

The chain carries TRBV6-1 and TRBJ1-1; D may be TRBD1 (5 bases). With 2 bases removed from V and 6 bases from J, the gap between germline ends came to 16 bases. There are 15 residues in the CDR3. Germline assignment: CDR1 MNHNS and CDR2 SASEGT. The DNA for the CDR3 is TGTGCCAGCAGTGAATTTCCGGGGGGGGGATCTGAAGCTTTCTTT. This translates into CASSEFPGGGSEAFF.

The CDR3 DNA follows: TGTGCCAGCAGCCTTTCCGGGGGGGCTGGTGAGCAGTTCTTC. Protein product: CASSLSGGAGEQFF. The chain joins TRBV7-3 to TRBJ2-1, with 8 bases fitting TRBD2. Germline-derived CDR1 and CDR2 are SGHTA and FQGTGA. The length of the CDR3 is 14 residues. The V segment lost 5 bases and the J segment 9 bases; nucleotides outside the gene matches: 9.

CDR3 bases: TGTGCCAGCAGTCTCTCCCGGGACAGCTCCTACGAGCAGTACTTC. Protein sequence: CASSLSRDSSYEQYF. The J gene is TRBJ2-7, the V gene TRBV28; 7 positions agree with TRBD1. Losses at the gene ends were 5 bases for V and 0 bases for J; bases not matched to a gene: 7. The germline V gene encodes CDR1 MDHEN and CDR2 SYDVKM. The CDR3 is 15 residues long.